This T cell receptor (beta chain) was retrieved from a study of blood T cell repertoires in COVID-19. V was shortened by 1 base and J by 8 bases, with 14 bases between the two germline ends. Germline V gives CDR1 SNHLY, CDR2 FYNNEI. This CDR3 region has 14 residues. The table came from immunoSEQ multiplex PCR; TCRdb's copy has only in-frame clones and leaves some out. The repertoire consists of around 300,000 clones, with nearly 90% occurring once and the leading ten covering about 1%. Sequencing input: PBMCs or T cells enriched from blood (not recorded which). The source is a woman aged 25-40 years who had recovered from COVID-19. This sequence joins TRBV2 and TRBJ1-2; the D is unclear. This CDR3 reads CASSEERKSVGYTF. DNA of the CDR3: TGTGCCAGCAGTGAAGAGCGGAAAAGTGTAGGCTACACCTTC. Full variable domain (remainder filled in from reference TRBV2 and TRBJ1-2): EPEVTQTPSHQVTQMGQEVILRCVPISNHLYFYWYRQILGQKVEFLVSFYNNEISEKSEIFDDQFSVERPDGSNFTLKIRSTKLEDSAMYFCASSEERKSVGYTFGSGTRLTVV.